This is a list of T cell receptor beta chains from one sample in a study of blood T cell repertoires in COVID-19. Profiling relied on immunoSEQ multiplex PCR, and the TCRdb table lists in-frame clones only, not all of them. The data show some 150,000 clones, about 85% seen once. The sequencing input was peripheral blood. Receptors originate from a woman between 70 and 85 years old with acute or convalescent COVID-19. The conserved cysteine and the conserved F or W are not part of the CDR3 here. Fields, in order: CDR3 length, V gene, J gene, CDR3 protein.

cdr3_length: 13; v_call: TRBV6-5; j_call: TRBJ2-1; cdr3_aa: ASRAGTGTYNEQF
cdr3_length: 9; v_call: TRBV20-1; j_call: TRBJ1-1; cdr3_aa: SYPMNTEAF
cdr3_length: 14; v_call: TRBV6-5; j_call: TRBJ2-6; cdr3_aa: ASSYYRGSGANVLT
cdr3_length: 13; v_call: TRBV7-2; j_call: TRBJ1-2; cdr3_aa: ASSPFGQGNYGYT
cdr3_length: 14; v_call: TRBV5-1; j_call: TRBJ1-1; cdr3_aa: ASRRGTGDGVTEAF
cdr3_length: 14; v_call: TRBV11-3; j_call: TRBJ2-2; cdr3_aa: ASSRGDTANTGELF
cdr3_length: 14; v_call: TRBV7-9; j_call: TRBJ2-1; cdr3_aa: ASSLFSGTGGNEQF
cdr3_length: 12; v_call: TRBV19; j_call: TRBJ1-1; cdr3_aa: ASSNRRMNTEAF
cdr3_length: 12; v_call: TRBV7-9; j_call: TRBJ1-4; cdr3_aa: ASSLGSGGEKLF
cdr3_length: 11; v_call: TRBV11-2; j_call: TRBJ2-1; cdr3_aa: ASSLDPGLQQF
cdr3_length: 13; v_call: TRBV2; j_call: TRBJ2-1; cdr3_aa: ASRGRLAGSNEQF
cdr3_length: 11; v_call: TRBV28; j_call: TRBJ1-5; cdr3_aa: ASSLGVNQPQH
cdr3_length: 13; v_call: TRBV4-2; j_call: TRBJ1-1; cdr3_aa: ASSQDPVLNTEAF
cdr3_length: 13; v_call: TRBV4-3; j_call: TRBJ1-2; cdr3_aa: ASSPRDRGHYGYT
cdr3_length: 12; v_call: TRBV6-5; j_call: TRBJ1-1; cdr3_aa: ASKMTGEGTEAF
cdr3_length: 13; v_call: TRBV7-2; j_call: TRBJ2-5; cdr3_aa: ASSDYGTFQETQY
cdr3_length: 13; v_call: TRBV2; j_call: TRBJ1-2; cdr3_aa: ASSEGNRGRYGYT
cdr3_length: 12; v_call: TRBV18; j_call: TRBJ1-1; cdr3_aa: ASSWDRHSTEAF
cdr3_length: 15; v_call: TRBV7-8; j_call: TRBJ2-7; cdr3_aa: ASSIRPGQGSSYEQY
cdr3_length: 14; v_call: TRBV5-1; j_call: TRBJ2-1; cdr3_aa: ASRGTGGVSYNEQF
cdr3_length: 11; v_call: TRBV6-5; j_call: TRBJ1-1; cdr3_aa: ASTRGQGTEAF
cdr3_length: 14; v_call: TRBV7-2; j_call: TRBJ2-2; cdr3_aa: ASSLDPGQNTGELF
cdr3_length: 15; v_call: TRBV18; j_call: TRBJ2-4; cdr3_aa: ASSPPRDRGSENIQY
cdr3_length: 13; v_call: TRBV3-1/TRBV3-2; j_call: TRBJ2-3; cdr3_aa: ASSQGGGITDTQY
cdr3_length: 13; v_call: TRBV18; j_call: TRBJ2-3; cdr3_aa: ASSPGQVGTDTQY
cdr3_length: 13; v_call: TRBV4-1; j_call: TRBJ2-7; cdr3_aa: ASSPSHRGAAEQY
cdr3_length: 14; v_call: TRBV3-1/TRBV3-2; j_call: TRBJ2-5; cdr3_aa: ASSPSPTGDQETQY
cdr3_length: 16; v_call: TRBV5-1; j_call: TRBJ2-2; cdr3_aa: ASSLRGAERLVSGELF
cdr3_length: 13; v_call: TRBV2; j_call: TRBJ1-5; cdr3_aa: ASSGQGISNQPQH
cdr3_length: 13; v_call: TRBV28; j_call: TRBJ2-3; cdr3_aa: ASSRLRTSGLTQY
cdr3_length: 12; v_call: TRBV4-3; j_call: TRBJ1-2; cdr3_aa: ASSQGDRGEGYT
cdr3_length: 11; v_call: TRBV19; j_call: TRBJ1-1; cdr3_aa: ASSNGQGTEAF
cdr3_length: 14; v_call: TRBV6-4; j_call: TRBJ1-4; cdr3_aa: ASSRQGVKLNEKLF
cdr3_length: 14; v_call: TRBV5-6; j_call: TRBJ1-1; cdr3_aa: ASSLAGIRGGTEAF
cdr3_length: 12; v_call: TRBV11-2; j_call: TRBJ1-4; cdr3_aa: ASSFGLAPLQLF
cdr3_length: 13; v_call: TRBV30; j_call: TRBJ1-5; cdr3_aa: AWSKGQGNNQPQH
cdr3_length: 17; v_call: TRBV18; j_call: TRBJ2-1; cdr3_aa: ASSPLQVGGSSSYNEQF
cdr3_length: 16; v_call: TRBV12-5; j_call: TRBJ1-5; cdr3_aa: ASGRRDRGLDSNQPQH
cdr3_length: 12; v_call: TRBV16; j_call: TRBJ1-6; cdr3_aa: ASSQTLYNSPLH
cdr3_length: 13; v_call: TRBV7-8; j_call: TRBJ2-7; cdr3_aa: ASRRDRGPAYEQY
cdr3_length: 10; v_call: TRBV7-9; j_call: TRBJ1-1; cdr3_aa: ASSRGRSEAF